A single sample gave rise to the 32 T cell receptor beta chains below, sequenced in a study of blood T cells in healthy people across ages. The use of a sample-barcoded 5' primer and a J-beta primer mix characterized a second PCR of roughly 6 to 11 cycles. Using its own MiXCR run on the 5' RACE reads, TCRdb lists one record per CDR3 protein. The table lists more than 700,000 distinct CDR3 sequences, around 45% of them singletons. The sequencing sample was made of blood. These receptors were obtained from an elderly man in good health.

The chain combines TRBV5-8 with TRBJ2-5; D gene unclear. This CDR3 has 14 amino acids. V lost 1 base to trimming and J lost 5 bases, with 12 bases between them. Germline CDR1 is SGHTS and CDR2 is YDEGEE. CDR3 DNA sequence: TGTGCCAGCAGCTTGTACGAGTTGCGGGAGACCCAGTACTTC. This codes for CASSLYELRETQYF.

The chain joins TRBV15 to TRBJ2-2; D may be TRBD2 (5 bases). V was cut by 0 bases and J by 4 bases, with 9 bases left in between. Germline V gene data show CDR1 as LNHNV and CDR2 as YYDKDF (reference sequence). The CDR3 length is 15 residues. CDR3 region: CATSRDPLATGELFF. The CDR3 DNA sequence: TGTGCCACCAGCAGAGATCCCCTAGCCACCGGGGAGCTGTTTTTT. Combining the CDR3 with reference TRBV15 and TRBJ2-2 gives the whole variable domain DAMVIQNPRYQVTQFGKPVTLSCSQTLNHNVMYWYQQKSSQAPKLLFHYYDKDFNNEADTPDNFQSRRPNTSFCFLDIRSPGLGDTAMYLCATSRDPLATGELFFGEGSRLTVL.

Points on this clonotype: Possible read error: a much larger clone is one base away. This chain uses TRBV5-1 with TRBJ2-6; TRBD1 matches at 7 bases. The V gene's germline CDR1 is SGHRS and CDR2 YFSETQ. The CDR3 has 15 residues. The CDR3 is CASSQDRAGADVLTF. The CDR3 bases are TGCGCCAGCAGCCAAGACAGGGCTGGGGCCGACGTCCTGACTTTC.

The gene calls are TRBV20-1 and TRBJ2-7; D perhaps matches TRBD2 (6 bases). The V and J ends lost 3 bases and 2 bases respectively, with 14 bases between them. CDR3 length equals 14 residues. CDR1 is DFQATT, CDR2 SNEGSKA, per germline (reference sequence). The CDR3 loop is CSASPPPGAYEQYF. The CDR3 region has the DNA TGCAGTGCTAGCCCCCCCCCGGGGGCCTACGAGCAGTACTTC.

Regarding this clonotype: This may be a read error: a much more frequent sequence differs by one nucleotide. The chain uses TRBV20-1 and TRBJ2-1; 13 bases line up with TRBD2. CDR1 is DFQATT and CDR2 is SNEGSKA in the germline V gene (reference sequence). CDR3 length equals 15 residues. Losses at the gene ends were 4 bases for V and 10 bases for J; bases not matched to a gene: 10. The DNA of the CDR3 is TGCAGTGCTACCCAAGGGACTAGCGGGACCTACGAGCAGTTCTTC. Protein: CSATQGTSGTYEQFF.

As concerns this clonotype: One junction end disagrees with the germline gene, perhaps due to a read error. In DNA, the CDR3 is TGTGCCAGTAGCCTACTAGCGGGAGGGCCGAACACCGGGGAGCTGTTTTTT. It translates to CASSLLAGGPNTGELFF. The V gene is TRBV14, the J gene TRBJ2-2; 13 nucleotides match TRBD2. The CDR3 length is 17 residues. Germline V lookup: CDR1 SGHDN, CDR2 FVKESK.

V gene TRBV15 combines with J gene TRBJ2-1; 10 nucleotides align to TRBD2. CDR1 LNHNV and CDR2 YYDKDF come from the germline V gene (reference sequence). The CDR3 covers 20 residues. The trim removed 1 base at V and 0 bases at J, leaving 12 bases unmatched. The CDR3 loop reads CATSRVSAGGILSSYNEQFF. CDR3 sequence (DNA): TGTGCCACCAGCAGAGTTTCAGCGGGAGGGATTCTCAGCTCCTACAATGAGCAGTTCTTC.

This clonotype has more than one count but fewer than ten. The rearrangement joins TRBV24-1 to TRBJ2-3; D is possibly TRBD2 (6 bases). Germline-derived CDR1 and CDR2 are KGHDR and SFDVKD. The CDR3 is made up of 15 amino acids. V was shortened by 4 bases and J by 2 bases, with 12 bases between the two germline ends. CDR3 sequence (DNA): TGTGCCACCAGTGAACCCGGGACTCCCACAGATACGCAGTATTTT. Its protein product is CATSEPGTPTDTQYF.

This clonotype has more than one count but fewer than ten. The gene calls are TRBV7-2 and TRBJ2-2; D not certain. This CDR3 region has 14 residues. Trimming cost V 5 bases and J 4 bases, with 11 bases left between them. Germline V gives CDR1 SGHTA, CDR2 FQGNSA. CDR3 protein: CASSPYRLTGELFF. The CDR3 region has the DNA TGTGCCAGCAGCCCCTATCGTCTCACCGGGGAGCTGTTTTTT.

The V and J genes are TRBV20-1 and TRBJ2-5, with TRBD2 matching over 7 bases. The J call may be wrong; the DNA end is better matched by TRBJ2-7. The CDR3 contains 11 residues. The germline V gene encodes CDR1 DFQATT and CDR2 SNEGSKA (reference sequence). This chain's CDR3 is CSARGGDEQYF. The CDR3, as DNA: TGCAGTGCCCGGGGAGGGGACGAGCAGTACTTC.

Ten or more counts support this clonotype. This chain connects TRBV7-6 to TRBJ2-7; D perhaps matches TRBD2 (6 bases). Germline CDR1 and CDR2: SGHVS and FNYEAQ. There are 15 residues in the CDR3. V gave up 4 bases and J gave up 3 bases, with 16 bases separating them. The CDR3 bases are TGTGCCAGCAGCTCCACTGAGAGTAGCGGCTACGAGCAGTACTTC. It codes for CASSSTESSGYEQYF.

This rearrangement joins TRBV7-9 to TRBJ2-7; TRBD1 might be the D (6 bases). The ends were cut back, 5 bases at V and 1 base at J, with 12 bases in the middle. The CDR3 sequence is 14 residues long. Germline V gene data show CDR1 as SEHNR and CDR2 as FQNEAQ (reference sequence). The CDR3 DNA reads TGTGCCAGCAGCCCATGGGACATGTCCTACGAGCAGTACTTC. Its translation: CASSPWDMSYEQYF.

Comment on this clonotype: The junction differs from germline at one of its ends, possibly a read error. The chain employs TRBV9 and TRBJ2-6, with TRBD1 as a possible D gene (5 bases). The CDR3 consists of 15 residues. CDR1 SGDLS and CDR2 YYNGEE come from the germline V gene. This CDR3 is CASSVIRSGANVLTF. Written as DNA, the CDR3 is TGTGCCAGCAGCGTAATTCGCTCTGGGGCAAACGTCCTGACTTTC.

The chain links TRBV4-2 to TRBJ2-2; TRBD2 matches at 12 bases. Per the germline V gene, CDR1 is LGHNA and CDR2 is YNFKEQ. The V gene end was trimmed by 1 base and the J gene end by 1 base; junction bases not matched to a gene: 1. The CDR3 length is 17 residues. CDR3 region: CASSQGTSGMNTGELFF. The CDR3 DNA sequence: TGTGCCAGCAGCCAAGGGACTAGCGGGATGAACACCGGGGAGCTGTTTTTT.

The chain couples TRBV5-1 to TRBJ1-1; no clear D gene. There are 14 residues in the CDR3. CDR1 and CDR2 (germline): SGHRS, YFSETQ. V lost 4 bases to trimming and J lost 4 bases, with 14 bases between them. CDR3 nucleotides: TGCGCCAGCAGCCAAGGAACTGGGCCCACTGAAGCTTTCTTT. Protein sequence: CASSQGTGPTEAFF. Complete variable domain (other parts from reference TRBV5-1 and TRBJ1-1): KAGVTQTPRYLIKTRGQQVTLSCSPISGHRSVSWYQQTPGQGLQFLFEYFSETQRNKGNFPGRFSGRQFSNSRSEMNVSTLELGDSALYLCASSQGTGPTEAFFGQGTRLTVV.

About this clonotype: One base away lies a much larger clone, so this may be a sequencing read error. J is TRBJ2-2 and V is TRBV14, with D perhaps TRBD2 (6 bases). Trimming left V 4 bases short and J 0 bases short, with 15 bases between. Germline V gene lookup returns CDR1 SGHDN and CDR2 FVKESK. The CDR3 contains 17 residues. The DNA for the CDR3 is TGTGCCAGCAGCCGGAGGGCCGGGGCATCGAACACCGGGGAGCTGTTTTTT. Translating gives CASSRRAGASNTGELFF.

This clonotype was observed a handful of times. The chain joins TRBV7-2 to TRBJ2-7, with 9 bases lining up with TRBD2. V trimming: 5 bases; J trimming: 4 bases; junction bases outside the gene matches: 15. Germline lookup yields CDR1 SGHTA and CDR2 FQGNSA. The CDR3 extends over 17 amino acids. CDR3 in amino acids: CASSVETLAGIAYEQYF. The CDR3 coding sequence is TGTGCCAGCAGCGTAGAGACGCTAGCGGGAATCGCATACGAGCAGTACTTC.

This clonotype has a handful of counts. The V and J genes are TRBV5-1 and TRBJ2-7, with D perhaps matching TRBD1 or TRBD2 (6 bases each). The ends were cut back, 0 bases at V and 4 bases at J, with 17 bases in the middle. Germline V gene sequence: CDR1 SGHRS, CDR2 YFSETQ. This CDR3 spans 16 amino acids. CDR3 amino acids: CASSLGAPGAVYEQYF. CDR3 bases: TGCGCCAGCAGCTTGGGGGCTCCGGGGGCTGTGTACGAGCAGTACTTC. Complete variable domain (other parts from reference TRBV5-1 and TRBJ2-7): KAGVTQTPRYLIKTRGQQVTLSCSPISGHRSVSWYQQTPGQGLQFLFEYFSETQRNKGNFPGRFSGRQFSNSRSEMNVSTLELGDSALYLCASSLGAPGAVYEQYFGPGTRLTVT.

V is TRBV29-1 and J is TRBJ2-7, with TRBD1 matching over 9 bases. J was trimmed by 5 bases and V by 6 bases; bases with no gene match: 5. CDR3 length equals 12 residues. Per the germline V gene, CDR1 is SQVTM and CDR2 is ANQGSEA. CDR3 bases: TGCAGCGTAGGGACAGGGCTGAACGAGCAGTACTTC. It encodes CSVGTGLNEQYF.

V gene TRBV28 combines with J gene TRBJ2-1; tentative D call: TRBD2 (5 bases). Looked up from germline, CDR1 is MDHEN and CDR2 is SYDVKM. The CDR3 is 11 amino acids. The V end lost 5 bases, the J end lost 15 bases, and 14 bases lay between the germline ends. The CDR3 loop is CASSKLVLAFF. In DNA form, the CDR3 reads TGTGCCAGCAGTAAACTAGTTTTGGCGTTCTTC.

Comment on this clonotype: A much more abundant neighbour one base away suggests this may be a read error. J is TRBJ2-7 and V is TRBV7-2; 7 bases are a match to TRBD1. Unmatched junction bases numbered 4, after V lost 5 bases and J lost 0 bases. The CDR3 is 14 residues long. The germline V gene encodes CDR1 SGHTA and CDR2 FQGNSA. The CDR3 loop is CTSSQDRFSYEQYF. The CDR3 DNA is TGTACCAGCAGCCAGGACAGGTTCTCCTACGAGCAGTACTTC. The full variable domain, completed using reference TRBV7-2 and TRBJ2-7, is GAGVSQSPSNKVTEKGKDVELRCDPISGHTALYWYRQSLGQGLEFLIYFQGNSAPDKSGLPSDRFSAERTGGSVSTLTIQRTQQEDSAVYLCTSSQDRFSYEQYFGPGTRLTVT.

This chain links TRBV5-1 with TRBJ2-2; 7 nucleotides agree with TRBD1. V dropped 4 bases and J dropped 0; count of bases not matched to a gene: 6. Germline loops: CDR1 SGHRS, CDR2 YFSETQ. CDR3 length: 16 amino acids. The CDR3 loop reads CASSNTGASNTGELFF. In DNA, the CDR3 is TGCGCCAGCAGCAATACAGGGGCCTCGAACACCGGGGAGCTGTTTTTT.

The chain couples TRBV7-3 to TRBJ1-5, with D perhaps TRBD1 (5 bases). Looked up from germline, CDR1 is SGHTA and CDR2 is FQGTGA. This CDR3 region has 18 residues. V lost 1 base and J lost 3, with 19 bases in between. The CDR3 DNA follows: TGTGCCAGCAGCTTAAAGAGCCGGATAGGGGTAAACAATCAGCCCCAGCATTTT. Translation: CASSLKSRIGVNNQPQHF.

V is TRBV5-1 and J is TRBJ2-1, with D possibly being TRBD1 or TRBD2 (6 bases each). Germline V gene lookup returns CDR1 SGHRS and CDR2 YFSETQ. The CDR3 is 13 residues long. V lost 0 bases to trimming and J lost 10 bases, with 11 bases between them. The CDR3 bases are TGCGCCAGCAGCTTGGTACCCGGGGGCGAGCAGTTCTTC. The encoded protein is CASSLVPGGEQFF. Variable domain in full (rest from reference TRBV5-1 and TRBJ2-1): KAGVTQTPRYLIKTRGQQVTLSCSPISGHRSVSWYQQTPGQGLQFLFEYFSETQRNKGNFPGRFSGRQFSNSRSEMNVSTLELGDSALYLCASSLVPGGEQFFGPGTRLTVL.

This sequence joins TRBV11-2 and TRBJ2-3, with TRBD2 identical over 8 bases. This CDR3 region has 16 residues. Germline CDR1 SGHAT, CDR2 FQNNGV. The junction had 7 bases not matched to a gene; V was cut back by 5 bases and J by 0 bases. The CDR3 nucleotides are TGTGCCAGCAGCGCCCGACTAGCGCCCAGCACAGATACGCAGTATTTT. Translated: CASSARLAPSTDTQYF.

The chain couples TRBV29-1 to TRBJ2-3; unclear D gene. V lost 6 bases and J lost 4, with 8 bases in between. Germline V gene data show CDR1 as SQVTM and CDR2 as ANQGSEA. The CDR3 runs to 11 residues. The CDR3 spells CSVHVADTQYF. The DNA for the CDR3 is TGCAGCGTGCACGTGGCAGATACGCAGTATTTT.

This clonotype was observed a single time. The rearrangement links TRBV11-2 to TRBJ2-7; D is ambiguous. From germline, CDR1 is SGHAT and CDR2 FQNNGV. The CDR3 has 14 residues. V was shortened by 1 base and J by 3 bases, with 10 bases between the two germline ends. CDR3 DNA: TGTGCCAGCAGCTTAGGCAGGAGCGTCTACGAGCAGTACTTC. The encoded protein is CASSLGRSVYEQYF.

The CDR3 reads CASSPQAILPETQYF. For the CDR3, the DNA is TGCGCCAGCAGCCCTCAGGCTATACTCCCAGAGACCCAGTACTTC. V and J are TRBV4-3 and TRBJ2-5; D gene uncertain. Germline V gene lookup returns CDR1 LGHNA and CDR2 YSLEER. CDR3 length: 15 residues. V lost 4 bases, J lost 4 bases, and 16 bases lay in between.

The chain is built from TRBV6-5 and TRBJ1-2; unclear D gene. The CDR3 is made up of 12 amino acids. Trimming took 6 bases from V and 8 from J, leaving 13 bases between them. The germline V gene has CDR1 MNHEY and CDR2 SVGAGI. DNA for the CDR3: TGTGCCAGCAGCCCCAGTGGGGAGGGCTACACCTTC. Translated: CASSPSGEGYTF.

Only a few counts were recorded for this clonotype. The V gene is TRBV18, the J gene TRBJ1-2; 7 bases fit TRBD1. The junction had 8 bases not matched to a gene; V was cut back by 1 base and J by 3 bases. The germline gives CDR1 KGHSH, CDR2 LQKENI. The CDR3 runs 16 residues. The CDR3 DNA is TGTGCCAGCTCACCACGGATGGTAGGGGGCGACTATGGCTACACCTTC. Amino acids: CASSPRMVGGDYGYTF.

This clonotype was seen ten or more times. The J gene is TRBJ2-7, the V gene TRBV20-1, with D possibly TRBD2 on 6 matching bases. CDR3 length: 16 amino acids. The V gene lost 1 base and the J gene lost 4 bases, with 20 bases spanning the gap. Germline CDR1 reads DFQATT; CDR2 reads SNEGSKA (reference sequence). As DNA, the CDR3 is TGCAGTGCTAGAGGGGTGGGTCCCGGAGGGTCGTACGAGCAGTACTTC. It encodes CSARGVGPGGSYEQYF.

There are a few counts of this clonotype. This may be a read error, as it is one base from a much larger clone. This chain joins TRBV7-9 and TRBJ2-5, with D perhaps being TRBD1 or TRBD2 (6 bases each). V lost 3 bases and J 5 bases, leaving 13 bases between the germline ends. This CDR3 has 14 amino acids. Germline-derived CDR1 and CDR2 are SEHNR and FQNEAQ (reference sequence). CDR3 coding DNA: TGTGCCAGCAGCTTCGTACAGGGAGGCGAGACCCAGTACTTC. Amino acids: CASSFVQGGETQYF.